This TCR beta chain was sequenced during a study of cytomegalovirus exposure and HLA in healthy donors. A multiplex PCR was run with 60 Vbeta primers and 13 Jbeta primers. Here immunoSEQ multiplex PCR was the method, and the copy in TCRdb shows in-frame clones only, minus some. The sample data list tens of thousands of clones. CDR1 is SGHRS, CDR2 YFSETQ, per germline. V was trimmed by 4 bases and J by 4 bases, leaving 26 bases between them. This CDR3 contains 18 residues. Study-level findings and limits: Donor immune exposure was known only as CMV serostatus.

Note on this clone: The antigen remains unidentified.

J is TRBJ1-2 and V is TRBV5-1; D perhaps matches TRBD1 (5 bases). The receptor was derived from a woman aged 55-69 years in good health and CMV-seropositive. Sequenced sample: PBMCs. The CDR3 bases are TGCGCCAGCAGCGACCCCCGCCCGAGGGAGGGGCACCCCTATGGCTACACCTTC. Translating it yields CASSDPRPREGHPYGYTF.